The rows below give T cell receptor beta chains drawn from one sample of a study of T cells expressing NK-cell markers. Following a re-call of the 5' RACE reads, TCRdb has one entry per CDR3 protein and lacks DNA. Recorded here are about 460,000 distinct CDR3 sequences; the top ten clones represent over 1.1%. The sequenced material came from blood T cells: a sorted CD56 or NKG2C T cell subset, CD4+ or CD8+ T cells, or bulk PBMC T cells (not recorded which). All receptors derive from a woman aged 45-59 years in good health. CDR3s include the opening cysteine and the closing phenylalanine or tryptophan.

v_gene: TRBV24-1; j_gene: TRBJ2-1; CDR3aa: CATSDYRDRDVDEQFF
v_gene: TRBV3-1; j_gene: TRBJ2-5; CDR3aa: CASSLGTVETQYF
v_gene: TRBV20-1; j_gene: TRBJ2-7; CDR3aa: CSADRHAAYEQYF
v_gene: TRBV20-1; j_gene: TRBJ2-2; CDR3aa: CSARDPIRGSTGELFF
v_gene: TRBV27; j_gene: TRBJ1-6; CDR3aa: CASTRGGRSPLHF
v_gene: TRBV29-1; j_gene: TRBJ1-5; CDR3aa: CSVAQGPDQPQHF
v_gene: TRBV7-9; j_gene: TRBJ2-3; CDR3aa: CASSPLKVGADTQYF
v_gene: TRBV20-1; j_gene: TRBJ2-1; CDR3aa: CSANPGQGFKQFF
v_gene: TRBV7-8; j_gene: TRBJ2-5; CDR3aa: CASSLETGGGIRETQYF
v_gene: TRBV5-1; j_gene: TRBJ2-3; CDR3aa: CASSLAGVPPTDTQYF
v_gene: TRBV2; j_gene: TRBJ1-2; CDR3aa: CASILKVSGGYTF
v_gene: TRBV11-2; j_gene: TRBJ1-6; CDR3aa: CASRQIGSPLHF
v_gene: TRBV12-3/TRBV12-4; j_gene: TRBJ2-2; CDR3aa: CASNPGTRGNTGELFF
v_gene: TRBV7-8; j_gene: TRBJ2-6; CDR3aa: CASSLFAGPGANVLTF
v_gene: TRBV2; j_gene: TRBJ2-1; CDR3aa: CASSASRVLHEQFF
v_gene: TRBV3-1; j_gene: TRBJ2-6; CDR3aa: CASSPLGGGLGANVLTF
v_gene: TRBV10-3; j_gene: TRBJ2-1; CDR3aa: CAISESPSGLDNEQFF
v_gene: TRBV20-1; j_gene: TRBJ2-1; CDR3aa: CSARVFGNEQFF
v_gene: TRBV24-1; j_gene: TRBJ2-5; CDR3aa: CATSDPGGNQETQYF
v_gene: TRBV5-5; j_gene: TRBJ2-1; CDR3aa: CASSRRVAEGGEQFF
v_gene: TRBV5-1; j_gene: TRBJ2-3; CDR3aa: CASSLIGASGRAGGDTQYF
v_gene: TRBV29-1; j_gene: TRBJ2-3; CDR3aa: CSGRLASDTQYF
v_gene: TRBV7-2; j_gene: TRBJ2-1; CDR3aa: CASSLSPGLAGGEQFF
v_gene: TRBV5-1; j_gene: TRBJ2-1; CDR3aa: CASSLEGTYEQFF
v_gene: TRBV12-3/TRBV12-4; j_gene: TRBJ2-3; CDR3aa: CASSRGQGRYSLSTDTQYF
v_gene: TRBV3-1; j_gene: TRBJ2-6; CDR3aa: CASSQGRLAGRGGANVLTF